One sample yielded the 26 T cell receptor beta chains listed below, sequenced in a study of OX40 agonist ivuxolimab in advanced cancers. The assay was immunoSEQ multiplex PCR, and TCRdb's table has in-frame clones only and misses some. The table includes over 55,000 clones, about 87% detected once. The sequenced sample was CD4+ or CD8+ T cells sorted from blood, obtained in a trial of the OX40 agonist ivuxolimab. These TCRs come from an adult with an advanced solid tumor such as melanoma, head and neck, liver or kidney cancer.

The chain recombines TRBV6-5 with TRBJ1-2; 9 bases align to TRBD1. The CDR3 contains 14 residues. The germline V gene encodes CDR1 MNHEY and CDR2 SVGAGI. V shed 6 bases and J 8 bases; nucleotides not matched to a gene: 10. The CDR3 spells CASRGQGTLGGYTF. In nucleotides, the CDR3 is TGTGCCAGCAGGGGACAGGGAACATTGGGGGGCTACACCTTC.

The rearrangement joins TRBV6-5 to TRBJ1-1; TRBD1 aligns across 7 bases. Trimming took 7 bases from V and 1 from J; bases not matched to a gene: 6. The germline CDR1 and CDR2 sequences are MNHEY and SVGAGI. The CDR3 loop spans 14 amino acids. The CDR3 spells CASTAGTANTEAFF. CDR3 nucleotides: TGTGCCAGCACCGCCGGGACAGCGAACACTGAAGCTTTCTTT.

The chain uses TRBV11-3 and TRBJ1-5, with 7 bases aligning to TRBD1. In germline, CDR1 is SGHNT, CDR2 YENEEA. The CDR3 length is 17 residues. The J segment lost 1 base and the V segment lost 1 base, leaving 7 bases of the junction unmatched. CDR3 nucleotide sequence: TGTGCCAGCAGCTTAGGTCTTACAGGGGTGAGCAATCAGCCCCAGCATTTT. Amino acid sequence: CASSLGLTGVSNQPQHF.

CDR3 DNA: TGTGCCAGCAGCTTATTAGGGCGGGTCATTAAGGAGACCCAGTACTTC. Translated: CASSLLGRVIKETQYF. The chain uses TRBV7-2 and TRBJ2-5; the D gene is possibly TRBD2 (5 bases). V lost 2 bases and J lost 5, with 18 bases in between. In germline, CDR1 is SGHTA, CDR2 FQGNSA. The CDR3 extends over 16 amino acids.

The V gene is TRBV28, the J gene TRBJ1-5, with a weak D call TRBD1 (5 bases). Germline V CDR1 and CDR2: MDHEN, SYDVKM. The V end lost 6 bases, the J end lost 6 bases, and 15 bases lay between the germline ends. The CDR3 covers 14 residues. For the CDR3, the DNA is TGTGCCAGCAGGACTGGAACAGGATTTCAGCCCCAGCATTTT. Its translation: CASRTGTGFQPQHF.

The chain is built from TRBV6-6 and TRBJ1-1; the D is unclear. This CDR3 region has 10 residues. Germline lookup yields CDR1 MNHNY and CDR2 SVGAGI (reference sequence). V was pared by 6 bases and J by 1 base, with 0 bases between. The CDR3 protein is CASRNTEAFF. The CDR3, as DNA: TGTGCCAGCAGGAACACTGAAGCTTTCTTT.

The J gene is TRBJ2-3, the V gene TRBV4-1, with 7 nucleotides matching TRBD2. The CDR3 totals 15 residues. CDR1 is MGHRA, CDR2 YSYEKL, per germline. Trimming cost V 4 bases and J 5 bases; bases outside gene matches: 9. The CDR3 protein is CASSPQMGLKDTQYF. The CDR3 bases are TGCGCCAGCAGCCCACAGATGGGACTAAAAGATACGCAGTATTTT.

V usage is TRBV7-9 and J usage is TRBJ2-3, with no clear D. Germline values: CDR1 SEHNR, CDR2 FQNEAQ (reference sequence). The length of the CDR3 is 13 residues. V lost 7 bases, J lost 2 bases, and 10 bases lay in between. The CDR3: CASTDIYTDTQYF. For the CDR3, the DNA is TGTGCCAGCACCGACATTTACACAGATACGCAGTATTTT.

The J gene is TRBJ1-4, the V gene TRBV28; 7 bases map to TRBD1. Trimming cost V 6 bases and J 0 bases; bases outside gene matches: 4. Per germline, CDR1 MDHEN and CDR2 SYDVKM. This CDR3 comprises 15 residues. The CDR3 spells CASRGDRTTNEKLFF. The DNA of the CDR3 is TGTGCCAGCAGGGGGGACAGAACAACTAATGAAAAACTGTTTTTT.

V usage is TRBV11-3 and J usage is TRBJ2-5; D might be TRBD1 (8 bases). The ends were cut back, 6 bases at V and 5 bases at J, with 13 bases in the middle. The CDR3 length is 13 residues. The germline V gene has CDR1 SGHNT and CDR2 YENEEA. DNA for the CDR3: TGTGCCAGCAGGCCACAGGGGGGGGAGACCCAGTACTTC. It is translated as CASRPQGGETQYF.

J is TRBJ1-5 and V is TRBV5-8; tentatively, D is TRBD1 (6 bases). The V gene lost 0 bases and the J gene lost 2 bases, with 18 bases spanning the gap. The CDR3 covers 18 residues. Germline CDR1 SGHTS, CDR2 YDEGEE. CDR3 bases: TGTGCCAGCAGCTTGGGACAGGCTAATGGTCGCGGCAATCAGCCCCAGCATTTT. This codes for CASSLGQANGRGNQPQHF.

This clone has just a few counts. This sequence joins TRBV7-2 and TRBJ2-7, with D possibly being TRBD1 (6 bases). CDR3 length equals 13 residues. Trimming removed 5 bases from V and 5 bases from J, with 13 bases in between. CDR1 is SGHTA, CDR2 FQGNSA, per germline. The CDR3 reads CASSNLRGHEQYF. CDR3 DNA: TGTGCCAGCAGCAACCTCAGGGGCCACGAGCAGTACTTC.

The chain joins TRBV7-2 to TRBJ1-2; TRBD1 agrees at 7 bases. Germline trimming cut 5 bases from V and 2 bases from J; bases unmatched to any gene: 8. The CDR3 sequence is 15 residues long. CDR1 is SGHTA and CDR2 is FQGNSA in the germline V gene. The CDR3 DNA sequence: TGTGCCAGCAGCCGACAGACAGGGCAGAACTATGGCTACACCTTC. Translation: CASSRQTGQNYGYTF.

V usage is TRBV11-2 and J usage is TRBJ2-7; no reliable D call. With 2 bases removed from V and 0 bases from J, the gap between germline ends came to 5 bases. The CDR3 loop spans 13 amino acids. Germline V gene sequence: CDR1 SGHAT, CDR2 FQNNGV. The CDR3 sequence: CASSLRDSYEQYF. The CDR3 DNA reads as TGTGCCAGCAGCTTACGCGACTCCTACGAGCAGTACTTC. Looking up the rest from reference TRBV11-2 and TRBJ2-7 gives the full variable domain: EAGVAQSPRYKIIEKRQSVAFWCNPISGHATLYWYQQILGQGPKLLIQFQNNGVVDDSQLPKDRFSAERLKGVDSTLKIQPAKLEDSAVYLCASSLRDSYEQYFGPGTRLTVT.

V is TRBV28 and J is TRBJ1-1; 7 bases line up with TRBD1. V lost 7 bases and J lost 5; bases outside the gene matches: 13. Germline lookup yields CDR1 MDHEN and CDR2 SYDVKM. The CDR3 spans 15 residues. The CDR3 region has the DNA TGTGCCAGCACCGGGATGGGACAGTCCAGAACTGAAGCTTTCTTT. Protein product: CASTGMGQSRTEAFF.

The chain couples TRBV5-5 to TRBJ2-1; TRBD2 is a possible D gene (6 bases). CDR1 and CDR2 (germline): SGHKS, YYEKEE (reference sequence). CDR3 length: 17 residues. V shed 1 base and J shed 2 bases, with 16 bases lying between them. The CDR3 protein is CASSLLYSGATYNEQFF. Written as DNA, the CDR3 is TGTGCCAGCAGCTTGCTATATTCGGGAGCCACCTACAATGAGCAGTTCTTC.

The chain employs TRBV9 and TRBJ2-7; D is unclear. The CDR3 loop spans 15 amino acids. Trimming removed 0 bases from V and 6 bases from J, with 16 bases in between. CDR1 is SGDLS and CDR2 is YYNGEE in the germline V gene. CDR3 loop: CASSVGVGSTSEQYF. The CDR3 DNA follows: TGTGCCAGCAGCGTAGGGGTGGGCTCCACATCCGAGCAGTACTTC. The variable domain in full, with the rest retrieved from reference TRBV9 and TRBJ2-7, is DSGVTQTPKHLITATGQRVTLRCSPRSGDLSVYWYQQSLDQGLQFLIQYYNGEERAKGNILERFSAQQFPDLHSELNLSSLELGDSALYFCASSVGVGSTSEQYFGPGTRLTVT.

In its sample, this clone was seen a few times. The chain uses TRBV14 and TRBJ1-6; D uncertain. V gave up 1 base and J gave up 10 bases, with 20 bases separating them. Germline V gene data show CDR1 as SGHDN and CDR2 as FVKESK. The CDR3 spans 17 residues. The CDR3 DNA reads TGTGCCAGCAGCCAAGCTGGGGTCAGACCCAGGCGATCACCCCTCCACTTT. Its protein is CASSQAGVRPRRSPLHF.

This chain uses TRBV29-1 with TRBJ2-7; the match to TRBD1 covers 8 bases. CDR3 length: 14 amino acids. V shed 3 bases and J 4 bases; nucleotides not matched to a gene: 8. CDR1 SQVTM and CDR2 ANQGSEA come from the germline V gene. This CDR3 is CSVEVGTGPYEQYF. The CDR3 nucleotides read TGCAGCGTTGAGGTGGGGACAGGCCCGTACGAGCAGTACTTC.

The chain employs TRBV5-1 and TRBJ1-5, with TRBD1 identical over 7 bases. Per the germline V gene, CDR1 is SGHRS and CDR2 is YFSETQ. V lost 3 bases to trimming and J lost 3 bases; unmatched junction nucleotides: 3. The CDR3 has 14 amino acids. The CDR3 sequence: CASSSQGDNQPQHF. The CDR3 coding sequence is TGCGCCAGCAGCTCCCAGGGGGACAATCAGCCCCAGCATTTT.

The chain uses TRBV28 and TRBJ2-3; D is undetermined. Germline V gene sequence: CDR1 MDHEN, CDR2 SYDVKM. Deletions cut 2 bases from V and 7 bases from J, with 1 base between. The CDR3 has 10 amino acids. DNA of the CDR3: TGTGCCAGCAGTTTAAATACGCAGTATTTT. Amino acids: CASSLNTQYF.

The rearrangement joins TRBV28 to TRBJ2-7; 8 nucleotides align to TRBD2. Trimming removed 2 bases from V and 1 base from J; junction bases left unmatched: 1. CDR1 is MDHEN and CDR2 is SYDVKM in the germline V gene. This CDR3 comprises 14 residues. The DNA for the CDR3 is TGTGCCAGCAGTTTAGGGACTAGTTCCTACGAGCAGTACTTC. Amino acid sequence: CASSLGTSSYEQYF.

The chain has TRBV13 and TRBJ1-2; the D gene is possibly TRBD1 (6 bases). The CDR3 totals 16 residues. Germline V gene data show CDR1 as PRHDT and CDR2 as FYEKMQ (reference sequence). Trimming removed 0 bases from V and 4 bases from J, with 15 bases in between. DNA for the CDR3: TGTGCCAGCAGCTTAGGTTACAGGGCTTACAGCTATGGCTACACCTTC. It is translated as CASSLGYRAYSYGYTF.

The V gene is TRBV7-9, the J gene TRBJ1-1; weak D call: TRBD1 (5 bases). CDR1 and CDR2 (germline): SEHNR, FQNEAQ (reference sequence). This CDR3 region has 14 residues. V was pared by 7 bases and J by 3 bases, with 15 bases between. CDR3 sequence (DNA): TGTGCCAGCATCATCTCCGACAGCCACACTGAAGCTTTCTTT. It specifies CASIISDSHTEAFF.

The chain recombines TRBV28 with TRBJ1-1; D may be TRBD1 (6 bases). V shed 4 bases and J shed 3 bases, with 21 bases lying between them. Germline V gene sequence: CDR1 MDHEN, CDR2 SYDVKM. CDR3 size: 17 residues. DNA of the CDR3: TGTGCCAGCAGTTCGCCCTCTTCACAGGGTAGGGACACTGAAGCTTTCTTT. Translated: CASSSPSSQGRDTEAFF.

The chain combines TRBV5-1 with TRBJ2-7, with 8 bases identical to TRBD1. This CDR3 region has 18 residues. The V gene's germline CDR1 is SGHRS and CDR2 YFSETQ. V lost 0 bases and J lost 1; bases outside the gene matches: 12. The CDR3 reads CASSLEQDRVTVSYEQYF. The CDR3 nucleotides are TGCGCCAGCAGCTTGGAACAGGACAGGGTCACGGTGTCCTACGAGCAGTACTTC.